This TCR beta chain emerged from a study of T cell responses to AZD1222 COVID-19 vaccine listed by TCRdb under 2021. Concerning the study at large: A total of 233 trial participants underwent TCR sequencing, of whom about 210 had received two doses of AZD1222 and approximately 25 had received two doses of the MenACWY control vaccine. Enrollment into the trials was organized by age into subgroups of 18-55, 56-69 and 70-plus years, and those subgroups contained approximately 150, 30 and 60 TCR-sequenced participants, respectively. Here is what the overall study found, with its caveats: Because no day 14 peak-response samples were available, the repertoires could be characterized only after the peak T cell response. Epitopes outside the regions mutated in the B.1.351 and B.1.1.7 variants were reportedly recognized by nearly half of the unique spike-specific TCRs. Conclusions about previously exposed vaccinees are limited, since just 5 to 7 AZD1222 recipients were seropositive for SARS-CoV-2 at baseline. The whole spike protein was spanned by vaccine-associated CD4 TCRs, and dominant responses were seen in regions 160-218 and 743-854. The 56-69-year group was small, and its depth increase did not reach significance, likely because of low power. After two AZD1222 doses, both the breadth and the depth of spike-specific TCRs were significantly higher than at day 0 and than in MenACWY recipients. Most participants were white British and females outnumbered males, and the authors suggested that clonal diversity may have been underestimated.

Comment on this clone: Its antigen is currently not known. Within one base of it there is no much larger clone, and no base qualities were kept.

The CDR3 regions of human TCRbeta chains were subjected to immunosequencing. Under the source paper's analysis protocol: TCRs in the repertoires were compared against a reference library of SARS-CoV-2-specific TCRs that had been generated with the MIRA antigen-specificity platform. Breadth meant the fraction of unique TCRs that were SARS-CoV-2-associated, whereas depth meant the fraction of total T cells that were SARS-CoV-2-associated. Using the MIRA data, every spike-specific TCR was mapped to the spike region that the TCR reacted to and assigned to either a CD4 or a CD8 class. Log10-transformed breadth and depth values were compared by one-way ANOVA with Sidak's multiple comparisons tests. This immuneACCESS table, as held by TCRdb, lists in-frame sequences with V and J called but not all clones. Of the missing ones, under half trace to an unresolved V gene in checked studies; the others have no known cause. The DNA was the basis for D and trimming; V, J and clone size are from that table. This sample lists about 150,000 clones; approximately 92% were detected once. The ten largest clones add up to 3.3% of the sample.

The germline ends are 14 bases apart after V is trimmed by 5 bases and J by 4 bases. Counted from cysteine to phenylalanine, this CDR3 has 14 amino acids. The only DNA kept is the CDR3, 42 bases in frame from the first base. Based on the germline V gene, the CDR1 and CDR2 sequences are SGHTA and FQGNSA. The time point label corresponds to: about 28 days (+/-7) after the second vaccine dose. AZD1222 recipients with second doses at about 4 weeks or about 12 weeks were pooled, because spike-specific TCR depth and breadth did not differ between schedules. Vaccinee samples were obtained from the UK trials COV001 and COV002, which included a single-blind randomized controlled phase 2/3 trial of AZD1222 (ChAdOx1 nCoV-19) in healthy adults. Trial participant PBMC samples were collected at day 0 and day 28 after the second dose for TCRbeta chain sequencing.

The material was peripheral blood, obtained 28 days after the second AZD1222 dose. The V and J segments used are TRBV7-2 and TRBJ1-1; the best D guess is TRBD1, with 5 bases matching. The receptor's source is an adult who received the AZD1222 COVID-19 vaccine. The DNA reads TGTGCCAGCAGCGGCAGACACGGGGGCACTGAAGCTTTCTTT. This sequence encodes CASSGRHGGTEAFF.